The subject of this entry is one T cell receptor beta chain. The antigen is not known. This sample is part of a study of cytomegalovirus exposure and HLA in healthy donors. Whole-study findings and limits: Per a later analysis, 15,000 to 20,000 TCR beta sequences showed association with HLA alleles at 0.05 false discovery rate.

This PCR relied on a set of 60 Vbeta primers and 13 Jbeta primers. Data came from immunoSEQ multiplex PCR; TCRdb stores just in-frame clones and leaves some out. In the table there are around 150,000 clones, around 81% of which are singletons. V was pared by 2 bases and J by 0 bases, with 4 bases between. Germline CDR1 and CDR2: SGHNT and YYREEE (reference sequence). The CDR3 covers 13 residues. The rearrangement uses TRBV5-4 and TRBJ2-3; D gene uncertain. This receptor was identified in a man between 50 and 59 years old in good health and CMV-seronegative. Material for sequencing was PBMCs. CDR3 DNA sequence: TGTGCCAGCAGCTTTTCTAGCACAGATACGCAGTATTTT. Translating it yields CASSFSSTDTQYF. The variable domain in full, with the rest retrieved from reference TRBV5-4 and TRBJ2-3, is ETGVTQSPTHLIKTRGQQVTLRCSSQSGHNTVSWYQQALGQGPQFIFQYYREEENGRGNFPPRFSGLQFPNYSSELNVNALELDDSALYLCASSFSSTDTQYFGPGTRLTVL.